Following are 27 T cell receptor beta chains from one sample sequenced in a study of blood T cell repertoires in COVID-19. Here immunoSEQ multiplex PCR was the method, and the copy in TCRdb shows in-frame clones only, minus some. Seen here are about 59,000 clones, roughly 85% observed once, and the top ten hold about 3%. The specimen sequenced was peripheral blood. The receptors stem from a man aged 55 to 69 with acute or convalescent COVID-19.

The chain carries TRBV6-2 or TRBV6-3 and TRBJ2-7, with a weak D call TRBD1 (5 bases). Germline CDR1 and CDR2: MNHEY and SVGEGT. V lost 1 base and J 0 bases, leaving 7 bases between the germline ends. This CDR3 is built from 14 residues. The DNA for the CDR3 is TGTGCCAGCAGTTACTACAGGAGCTCCTACGAGCAGTACTTC. Residues: CASSYYRSSYEQYF.

V is TRBV6-1 and J is TRBJ2-7, with D unclear. The germline V gene has CDR1 MNHNS and CDR2 SASEGT. V was cut by 2 bases and J by 3 bases, with 5 bases left in between. The CDR3 covers 12 residues. The CDR3 loop is CASSETYYEQYF. CDR3 nucleotides: TGTGCCAGCAGTGAAACATACTACGAGCAGTACTTC.

The chain employs TRBV2 and TRBJ2-3; 9 bases match TRBD2. Germline CDR1 is SNHLY and CDR2 is FYNNEI. The CDR3 has 13 amino acids. The junction had 5 bases not matched to a gene; V was cut back by 5 bases and J by 8 bases. As DNA, the CDR3 is TGTGCCAGCAGTCAGCTGACTAGCGGTACGCAGTATTTT. This encodes CASSQLTSGTQYF.

The chain carries TRBV24-1 and TRBJ1-5; D gene unclear. The CDR3 runs 14 residues. Trimming pared 4 bases from V and 3 bases from J, leaving 9 bases between. Germline-derived CDR1 and CDR2 are KGHDR and SFDVKD. This CDR3 reads CATSDSGINQPQHF. CDR3 nucleotide sequence: TGTGCCACCAGTGACTCCGGGATCAATCAGCCCCAGCATTTT.

J is TRBJ2-5 and V is TRBV4-2; D gene uncertain. The CDR3 totals 15 residues. V lost 0 bases and J 1 base, leaving 9 bases between the germline ends. CDR1 LGHNA and CDR2 YNFKEQ come from the germline V gene. CDR3 nucleotide sequence: TGTGCCAGCAGCCAAGATCGATACTCCCAAGAGACCCAGTACTTC. Amino acid sequence: CASSQDRYSQETQYF.

As DNA, the CDR3 is TGTGCCAGCAGCTTTGGCCAAGGGGCAGTCACCGGGGAGCTGTTTTTT. The encoded protein is CASSFGQGAVTGELFF. This chain links TRBV5-5 with TRBJ2-2; a weak D match, TRBD1 (5 bases). There are 16 residues in the CDR3. V was clipped by 2 bases and J by 4 bases, with 15 bases between them. The germline CDR1 and CDR2 sequences are SGHKS and YYEKEE (reference sequence).

The chain has TRBV5-1 and TRBJ2-3; weak D call: TRBD2 (5 bases). V lost 7 bases, J lost 6 bases, and 15 bases lay in between. Germline loops: CDR1 SGHRS, CDR2 YFSETQ. The CDR3 loop spans 13 amino acids. CDR3 bases: TGCGCCAGCCATGAGGGAACCCGGGATACGCAGTATTTT. Its protein product is CASHEGTRDTQYF. The full variable domain, with the rest looked up from reference TRBV5-1 and TRBJ2-3, is KAGVTQTPRYLIKTRGQQVTLSCSPISGHRSVSWYQQTPGQGLQFLFEYFSETQRNKGNFPGRFSGRQFSNSRSEMNVSTLELGDSALYLCASHEGTRDTQYFGPGTRLTVL.

The chain uses TRBV28 and TRBJ2-1; 9 nucleotides match TRBD2. The CDR3 extends over 15 amino acids. Trimming removed 3 bases from V and 7 bases from J; junction bases left unmatched: 7. Germline V lookup: CDR1 MDHEN, CDR2 SYDVKM. In DNA, the CDR3 is TGTGCCAGCAGTTTCAGGCTAGCGGGATCGAATGAGCAGTTCTTC. Protein: CASSFRLAGSNEQFF.

The chain couples TRBV18 to TRBJ2-1, with 8 bases identical to TRBD2. This CDR3 contains 16 residues. Per germline, CDR1 KGHSH and CDR2 LQKENI. With V trimmed by 2 bases and J by 0 bases, 3 bases remained unmatched. The CDR3 is CASSPTLAGSYNEQFF. The CDR3 DNA sequence: TGTGCCAGCTCACCAACGCTAGCGGGCTCCTACAATGAGCAGTTCTTC.

Comment on this clone: Germline and junction disagree at one end, which may indicate a read error. The rearrangement links TRBV7-7 to TRBJ1-3, with D possibly being TRBD1 (6 bases). CDR1 and CDR2 (germline): SSHAT, FNYEAQ (reference sequence). This CDR3 has 16 residues. In DNA, the CDR3 is TGTGCTAGCAGCTCGGGACAACTCCGCTCTGGAAACACCATATATTTT. Translated, it gives CASSSGQLRSGNTIYF.

The V call is TRBV3-1 (or the pseudogene TRBV3-2), the J call TRBJ1-5; TRBD1 is a possible D gene (6 bases). Germline values: CDR1 LGHDT, CDR2 YNNKEL (reference sequence). CDR3 length: 14 amino acids. With 4 bases removed from V and 5 bases from J, the gap between germline ends came to 12 bases. CDR3 in DNA: TGTGCCAGCAGCCTACAGGGTAGGGATCAGCCCCAGCATTTT. Encoded protein: CASSLQGRDQPQHF.

This clone has only a few counts. The chain is built from TRBV29-1 and TRBJ1-2; D is possibly TRBD1 (5 bases). Deletions cut 5 bases from V and 3 bases from J, with 16 bases between. Germline CDR1 reads SQVTM; CDR2 reads ANQGSEA. This CDR3 is 14 amino acids long. CDR3 nucleotides: TGCAGCGTTACCTGGACAAACGGCGACTATGGCTACACCTTC. It is translated as CSVTWTNGDYGYTF.

The chain carries TRBV5-1 and TRBJ2-5, with D unresolved. Germline V lookup: CDR1 SGHRS, CDR2 YFSETQ. Between the trimmed V and J ends, which lost 0 bases and 3 bases, there was a span of 9 bases. This CDR3 spans 14 amino acids. CDR3 DNA sequence: TGCGCCAGCAGCTTGGTTCCCAGCGAAGAGACCCAGTACTTC. It codes for CASSLVPSEETQYF.

The chain combines TRBV3-1 (or the pseudogene TRBV3-2) with TRBJ1-5; 9 bases are a match to TRBD1. After removal of 4 bases from V and 4 bases from J, the junction contained 5 bases not matched to a gene. Germline CDR1 LGHDT, CDR2 YNNKEL (reference sequence). The CDR3 extends over 15 amino acids. CDR3 in amino acids: CASSPRQGVNQPQHF. CDR3 nucleotide sequence: TGTGCCAGCAGCCCCCGACAGGGGGTTAATCAGCCCCAGCATTTT.

The rearrangement joins TRBV15 to TRBJ2-1, with TRBD1 matching 7 bases. The germline CDR1 and CDR2 sequences are LNHNV and YYDKDF (reference sequence). J gave up 7 bases and V 3 bases, and 3 bases lay outside the gene matches. The CDR3 spans 13 residues. Written as DNA, the CDR3 is TGTGCCACCAGCAGCAACAGGGGTAATGAGCAGTTCTTC. It translates to CATSSNRGNEQFF.

This clone was seen a few times. The chain joins TRBV2 to TRBJ2-7; no definite D call. V lost 2 bases and J lost 4, with 6 bases in between. Per germline, CDR1 SNHLY and CDR2 FYNNEI. The CDR3 totals 12 residues. The CDR3 bases are TGTGCCAGCAGTGAATTCCAGTACGAGCAGTACTTC. Its protein product is CASSEFQYEQYF.

This chain links TRBV5-6 with TRBJ2-5, with D possibly being TRBD1 (5 bases). The germline gives CDR1 SGHDT, CDR2 YYEEEE. The CDR3 loop spans 14 amino acids. V was clipped by 0 bases and J by 5 bases, with 11 bases between them. CDR3 DNA sequence: TGTGCCAGCAGCTTGGACAGGTACGCCGAGACCCAGTACTTC. It is translated as CASSLDRYAETQYF.

V and J are TRBV4-2 and TRBJ1-1; possible D gene TRBD1, 6 bases. Trimming left V 4 bases short and J 2 bases short, with 11 bases between. Germline-derived CDR1 and CDR2 are LGHNA and YNFKEQ. The CDR3 totals 14 residues. The CDR3 nucleotides read TGTGCCAGCAGCCTTGGACAGACAAACACTGAAGCTTTCTTT. Protein: CASSLGQTNTEAFF.

This chain connects TRBV19 to TRBJ2-7; 7 bases match TRBD2. The germline gives CDR1 LNHDA, CDR2 SQIVND (reference sequence). The CDR3 loop spans 16 amino acids. V gave up 5 bases and J gave up 5 bases; unmatched junction bases: 15. CDR3 region: CASSGSRSGTSHEQYF. In DNA, the CDR3 is TGTGCCAGTAGTGGTAGTAGGAGCGGGACTTCGCACGAGCAGTACTTC.

The V and J genes are TRBV18 and TRBJ1-5; D not certain. V was cut by 4 bases and J by 5 bases, with 9 bases left in between. The CDR3 sequence is 13 residues long. Per the germline V gene, CDR1 is KGHSH and CDR2 is LQKENI. Here the CDR3 DNA reads TGTGCCAGCTCACACCTAGACGATCAGCCCCAGCATTTT. Protein sequence: CASSHLDDQPQHF.

This clone was detected only once. The chain has TRBV2 and TRBJ1-2, with unresolved D. V lost 1 base, J lost 7 bases, and 10 bases lay in between. Germline values: CDR1 SNHLY, CDR2 FYNNEI. The CDR3 has 13 residues. The CDR3 DNA follows: TGTGCCAGCAGTGAAGGTATGACAACTGGCTACACCTTC. As protein: CASSEGMTTGYTF.

V and J are TRBV2 and TRBJ2-7; D might be TRBD1 (5 bases). Trimming left V 6 bases short and J 5 bases short, with 17 bases between. The CDR3 has 14 amino acids. The V gene's germline CDR1 is SNHLY and CDR2 FYNNEI. The CDR3 protein is CASRSGQGIHEQYF. Written as DNA, the CDR3 is TGTGCCAGCAGATCTGGGCAGGGAATCCACGAGCAGTACTTC. Drawing the rest from reference TRBV2 and TRBJ2-7, the complete variable domain is EPEVTQTPSHQVTQMGQEVILRCVPISNHLYFYWYRQILGQKVEFLVSFYNNEISEKSEIFDDQFSVERPDGSNFTLKIRSTKLEDSAMYFCASRSGQGIHEQYFGPGTRLTVT.

This clone was picked up one time. Other DNA sequences within the sample encode an identical CDR3. V usage is TRBV3-1 (or the pseudogene TRBV3-2) and J usage is TRBJ1-2, with a weak D call TRBD1 (6 bases). The V and J ends lost 1 base and 4 bases respectively, with 7 bases between them. In germline, CDR1 is LGHDT, CDR2 YNNKEL (reference sequence). CDR3 length: 13 residues. CDR3 sequence: CASSQVQGYGYTF. The CDR3 nucleotides read TGTGCCAGCAGCCAAGTACAGGGCTATGGCTACACCTTC.

The chain uses TRBV6-5 and TRBJ1-3; 8 nucleotides line up with TRBD1. Germline loops: CDR1 MNHEY, CDR2 SVGAGI. This CDR3 has 15 amino acids. The V segment lost 6 bases and the J segment 3 bases; nucleotides outside the gene matches: 7. CDR3 nucleotides: TGTGCCAGCAGGATACGGACAGGGAATGGAAACACCATATATTTT. It encodes CASRIRTGNGNTIYF.

The chain links TRBV10-1 to TRBJ2-1, with D unclear. The CDR3 runs to 13 residues. V was cut by 1 base and J by 4 bases, with 5 bases left in between. CDR1 is WNHNN, CDR2 SYGVQD, per germline (reference sequence). The CDR3 DNA is TGCGCCAGCAGTGAGTTGAGTTACAATGAGCAGTTCTTC. This codes for CASSELSYNEQFF.

V usage is TRBV7-3 and J usage is TRBJ2-2, with 12 bases aligning to TRBD2. The CDR3 length is 18 residues. Germline V gene sequence: CDR1 SGHTA, CDR2 FQGTGA. Trimming removed 6 bases from V and 8 bases from J; junction bases left unmatched: 16. The CDR3 spells CASRILAGGLSLQGELFF. The CDR3 region has the DNA TGTGCCAGCAGGATTCTAGCGGGAGGGCTTTCGCTTCAAGGGGAGCTGTTTTTT.

This clone has only one observation. This chain's CDR3 is CASSIQGAGYTF. The CDR3 bases are TGCGCCAGCAGCATCCAGGGGGCTGGCTACACCTTC. This chain links TRBV5-1 with TRBJ1-2, with 8 bases identical to TRBD1. The ends lost 4 bases at V and 7 bases at J; junction bases unmatched: 3. CDR3 length: 12 residues. Germline loops: CDR1 SGHRS, CDR2 YFSETQ.